Listed here are 25 T cell receptor beta chains from one sample, sequenced in a study of T cells in Graves' hyperthyroidism and ophthalmopathy. TCR beta CDR3 region amplification was performed from RNA transcripts. The TCR CDR3 was amplified in a first-round RT-PCR using the HTBI primer set. TCRdb itself ran the multiplex PCR reads through MiXCR, one entry per CDR3 protein. The sample records 450,000 to 700,000 distinct CDR3 sequences, 35% to 55% being singletons. Material for sequencing was peripheral blood or thyroid tissue (not recorded which). These receptor sequences come from a woman aged 18-30 years with Graves' hyperthyroidism.

Of note for this clonotype: A much larger clone lies a single base off, so this may be a read error. J is TRBJ2-5 and V is TRBV12-3 or TRBV12-4, with D possibly being TRBD1 (6 bases). The J call may be faulty, since TRBJ2-7 better matches the DNA end. CDR3 length: 14 residues. DNA of the CDR3: TGTGCCAGCAGTCCATACAGGGCGCCCTACGAGCAGTACTTC. Translating gives CASSPYRAPYEQYF.

This clonotype was recorded at least ten times. The V gene is TRBV11-3, the J gene TRBJ2-6, with D unresolved. Trimming stripped 5 bases from V and 3 bases from J, with 8 bases between. This CDR3 spans 14 amino acids. The germline CDR1 and CDR2 sequences are SGHNT and YENEEA. The CDR3 DNA reads as TGTGCCAGCAGCCTGTCGTTTGGGGCCAACGTCCTGACTTTC. It encodes CASSLSFGANVLTF.

This clonotype showed up many times. V and J are TRBV6-1 and TRBJ2-7, with 9 nucleotides matching TRBD2. CDR3 length: 14 residues. Germline trimming cut 8 bases from V and 3 bases from J; bases unmatched to any gene: 8. Germline loops: CDR1 MNHNS, CDR2 SASEGT. The CDR3 loop reads CASCGLAGSYEQYF. DNA of the CDR3: TGTGCCAGCTGTGGTCTAGCGGGGAGCTACGAGCAGTACTTC.

The J gene is TRBJ1-5, the V gene TRBV20-1, with D possibly being TRBD1 (6 bases). Germline assignment: CDR1 DFQATT and CDR2 SNEGSKA (reference sequence). Trimming took off 6 bases at V and 6 bases at J, with 24 bases between the two ends. CDR3 length equals 16 residues. CDR3 sequence reads: CSASSIWGAAGQPQHF. The CDR3 coding sequence is TGCAGTGCCAGTAGTATTTGGGGGGCCGCGGGTCAGCCCCAGCATTTT.

The CDR3 region is CASSSDRETSYEHF. CDR3 DNA sequence: TGTGCCAGCAGCTCAGACAGGGAGACCTCCTACGAGCATTTT. This chain links TRBV7-2 with TRBJ1-5, with TRBD1 matching 7 bases. Germline V CDR1 and CDR2: SGHTA, FQGNSA. V lost 4 bases and J lost 14; bases outside the gene matches: 14. The CDR3 runs 14 residues.

In its sample, this clonotype was seen many times. This chain's CDR3 is CSATETSGVVETQYF. DNA for the CDR3: TGCAGTGCAACTGAGACTAGCGGGGTGGTAGAGACCCAGTACTTC. V is TRBV20-1 and J is TRBJ2-5; TRBD2 matches at 11 bases. From germline, CDR1 is DFQATT and CDR2 SNEGSKA (reference sequence). Trimming cost V 6 bases and J 4 bases; bases outside gene matches: 10. This CDR3 contains 15 residues.

This chain's CDR3 is CSASSEASYEAQYF. The CDR3 DNA is TGCAGTGCTAGCTCAGAAGCATCCTACGAGGCCCAGTACTTC. The genes are TRBV20-1 and TRBJ2-5, with D unclear. Germline V lookup: CDR1 DFQATT, CDR2 SNEGSKA (reference sequence). V lost 3 bases to trimming and J lost 9 bases, with 20 bases between them. The CDR3 runs 14 residues.

This clonotype was recorded at least ten times. This chain connects TRBV9 to TRBJ1-2; unclear D gene. This CDR3 comprises 16 residues. Germline V gives CDR1 SGDLS, CDR2 YYNGEE. Trimming removed 0 bases at V and 6 bases at J, with 18 bases between. This CDR3 is CASSVERRITTDGYTF. The CDR3 DNA follows: TGTGCCAGCAGCGTAGAGCGTCGGATTACAACCGATGGCTACACCTTC.

J is TRBJ1-1 and V is TRBV28; D perhaps matches TRBD1 (5 bases). The CDR3 sequence is 15 residues long. The germline gives CDR1 MDHEN, CDR2 SYDVKM. Trimming left V 5 bases short and J 0 bases short, with 13 bases between. The CDR3 nucleotides are TGTGCCAGCAGTCCTCACCGGGACTTGAACACTGAAGCTTTCTTT. Protein sequence: CASSPHRDLNTEAFF.

The rearrangement uses TRBV19 and TRBJ1-1; D perhaps matches TRBD1 (6 bases). The germline V gene encodes CDR1 LNHDA and CDR2 SQIVND (reference sequence). Trimming stripped 4 bases from V and 11 bases from J, with 23 bases between. The CDR3 is 15 amino acids. The CDR3 sequence is CASSTPGQIDRRAFF. The CDR3 DNA follows: TGTGCCAGTAGTACCCCCGGACAGATTGATAGAAGGGCTTTCTTT.

This clonotype was recorded many times. The V call is TRBV12-5, the J call TRBJ1-6, with 7 bases fitting TRBD1. V dropped 7 bases and J dropped 6; count of bases not matched to a gene: 3. This CDR3 comprises 13 residues. Germline CDR1 reads LGHNT; CDR2 reads FRNRAP. The DNA for the CDR3 is TGTGCTAGTGCTCAGGGGGTTAATTCACCCCTCCACTTT. As protein: CASAQGVNSPLHF.

V usage is TRBV4-1 and J usage is TRBJ2-7, with D possibly matching TRBD1 (5 bases). Trimming pared 1 base from V and 1 base from J, leaving 14 bases between. The CDR3 is made up of 16 amino acids. Germline CDR1 is MGHRA and CDR2 is YSYEKL. CDR3 coding DNA: TGCGCCAGCAGCCAAGGGGGCAGGATGGGGTCCTACGAGCAGTACTTC. Translating it yields CASSQGGRMGSYEQYF.

V usage is TRBV10-3 and J usage is TRBJ1-5; D call uncertain. V lost 4 bases to trimming and J lost 5 bases, with 21 bases between them. Looked up from germline, CDR1 is ENHRY and CDR2 is SYGVKD. The CDR3 is 17 amino acids. CDR3 nucleotides: TGTGCCATCAGTGGGGTAACCGGTACAGTCTATGATCAGCCCCAGCATTTT. Residues: CAISGVTGTVYDQPQHF.

This rearrangement joins TRBV20-1 to TRBJ2-4; possibly TRBD1 or TRBD2 for D (5 bases each). Germline values: CDR1 DFQATT, CDR2 SNEGSKA (reference sequence). There are 13 residues in the CDR3. V was cut by 1 base and J by 15 bases, with 19 bases left in between. CDR3 sequence (DNA): TGCAGTGCTAGAGCTGCCACGAATGGGGGACGGTACTTC. It specifies CSARAATNGGRYF.

This clonotype occurred many times. The chain uses TRBV5-6 and TRBJ1-1; D may be TRBD1 (6 bases). The germline V gene has CDR1 SGHDT and CDR2 YYEEEE. Trimming left V 4 bases short and J 4 bases short, with 11 bases between. This CDR3 region has 13 residues. The CDR3 DNA reads TGTGCCAGCAGCCTAACAGGGAGCACTGAAGCTTTCTTT. Translated: CASSLTGSTEAFF. The complete variable domain, with remaining parts taken from reference TRBV5-6 and TRBJ1-1, reads DAGVTQSPTHLIKTRGQQVTLRCSPKSGHDTVSWYQQALGQGPQFIFQYYEEEERQRGNFPDRFSGHQFPNYSSELNVNALLLGDSALYLCASSLTGSTEAFFGQGTRLTVV.

This clonotype showed up many times. CDR3: CASSTGQAAFLGNTIYF. The CDR3 bases are TGTGCCAGTAGTACCGGACAGGCCGCTTTCCTTGGAAACACCATATATTTT. The chain combines TRBV19 with TRBJ1-3, with 7 positions matching TRBD1. V shed 4 bases and J 3 bases; nucleotides not matched to a gene: 12. Germline values: CDR1 LNHDA, CDR2 SQIVND (reference sequence). The CDR3 covers 17 residues. Complete variable domain (other parts from reference TRBV19 and TRBJ1-3): DGGITQSPKYLFRKEGQNVTLSCEQNLNHDAMYWYRQDPGQGLRLIYYSQIVNDFQKGDIAEGYSVSREKKESFPLTVTSAQKNPTAFYLCASSTGQAAFLGNTIYFGEGSWLTVV.

This clonotype was counted ten times or more. This sequence joins TRBV5-1 and TRBJ2-7; 10 nucleotides align to TRBD1. V was pared by 0 bases and J by 2 bases, with 2 bases of the junction left unmatched. CDR1 is SGHRS and CDR2 is YFSETQ in the germline V gene. This CDR3 spans 15 amino acids. The CDR3 region has the DNA TGCGCCAGCAGCTTGGCGACAGGGGGCCCCTACGAGCAGTACTTC. Protein: CASSLATGGPYEQYF.

This clonotype came up many times. The J gene is TRBJ1-4, the V gene TRBV7-9; D possibly corresponds to TRBD1 (6 bases). The V gene lost 5 bases and the J gene lost 7 bases, with 17 bases spanning the gap. The V gene's germline CDR1 is SEHNR and CDR2 FQNEAQ (reference sequence). The CDR3 contains 15 residues. The CDR3 is CASSTARTVGEKLFF. In DNA form, the CDR3 reads TGTGCCAGCAGCACAGCTAGGACAGTTGGTGAAAAACTGTTTTTT.

To note about this clonotype: This is likely a read error, given that the CDR3 carries no conserved phenylalanine or tryptophan at its end. The DNA is omitted, as the CDR3 cannot be located on it reliably, and the CDR3 follows TCRdb's listing. This sequence joins TRBV10-3 and TRBJ1-6. The CDR3 comprises 9 residues, both ends counted. CDR1 is ENHRY, CDR2 SYGVKD, per germline. This CDR3 is CAISESGTS.

This clonotype appeared many times. The chain employs TRBV5-1 and TRBJ1-1; possible D gene TRBD1, 6 bases. From germline, CDR1 is SGHRS and CDR2 YFSETQ. The CDR3 sequence is 14 residues long. Trimming removed 6 bases at V and 0 bases at J, with 12 bases between. CDR3: CASTSGTLNTEAFF. CDR3 nucleotide sequence: TGCGCCAGCACCTCCGGGACACTGAACACTGAAGCTTTCTTT.

V gene TRBV20-1 combines with J gene TRBJ2-6; the D is unclear. This CDR3 is built from 14 residues. The germline gives CDR1 DFQATT, CDR2 SNEGSKA (reference sequence). The CDR3 DNA reads as TGCAGCTCATTCTGGGCATCTGGGGCCAACGTCCTGACTTTC. Protein: CSSFWASGANVLTF.

The J gene is TRBJ1-5, the V gene TRBV20-1, with D unresolved. The CDR3 extends over 13 amino acids. V was trimmed by 6 bases and J by 7 bases, leaving 16 bases between them. Germline V gene sequence: CDR1 DFQATT, CDR2 SNEGSKA (reference sequence). CDR3 protein: CSASTGYEQPQHF. DNA of the CDR3: TGCAGTGCATCGACGGGTTACGAGCAGCCCCAGCATTTT.

The gene calls are TRBV12-3 or TRBV12-4 and TRBJ1-1; no clear D gene. V was cut by 5 bases and J by 7 bases, with 14 bases left in between. CDR3 length: 13 amino acids. The CDR3 DNA reads as TGTGCCAGCAGTGGCCAGGCTAGCGGTGAAGCTTTCTTT. Its protein product is CASSGQASGEAFF.

For this clonotype: An end of the junction does not agree with germline; a read error may underlie this. The chain carries TRBV2 and TRBJ1-6; 8 nucleotides agree with TRBD1. The CDR3 extends over 14 amino acids. Germline V gives CDR1 SNHLY, CDR2 FYNNEI. The CDR3 region has the DNA TGTACCAGCGTTGAGGACAGGGTGAATTCACCCCTCCACTTT. Amino acid sequence: CTSVEDRVNSPLHF.

To note about this clonotype: Because it lacks the conserved phenylalanine or tryptophan at the end, this CDR3 is likely a read error. Because the CDR3's place on the DNA is in doubt, the DNA is left out and the CDR3 is given as listed by TCRdb. CDR3 region: CASSFGQGYT. The chain combines TRBV7-3 with TRBJ2-7; no check of the table's D call, TRBD1, against the DNA was made. Germline lookup yields CDR1 SGHTA and CDR2 FQGTGA. Termini included, the CDR3 measures 10 amino acids.